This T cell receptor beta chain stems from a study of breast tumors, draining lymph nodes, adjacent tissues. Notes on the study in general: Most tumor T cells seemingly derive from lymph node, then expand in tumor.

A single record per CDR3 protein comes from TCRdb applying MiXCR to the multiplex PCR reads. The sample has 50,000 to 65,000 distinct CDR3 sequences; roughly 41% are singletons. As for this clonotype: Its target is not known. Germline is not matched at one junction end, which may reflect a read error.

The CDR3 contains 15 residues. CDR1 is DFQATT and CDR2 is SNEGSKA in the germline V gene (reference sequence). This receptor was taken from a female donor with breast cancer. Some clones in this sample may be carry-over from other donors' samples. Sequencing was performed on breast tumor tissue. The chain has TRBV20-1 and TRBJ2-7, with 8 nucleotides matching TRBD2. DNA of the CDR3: TGCGGTGCTAGGGCTGGTCTAGCGGGTTCCTACGAGCAGTACTTC. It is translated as CGARAGLAGSYEQYF.